What follows are 28 T cell receptor beta chains derived from one specimen sequenced in a study of cytomegalovirus exposure and HLA in healthy donors. PCR was performed using 60 Vbeta and 13 Jbeta primers. Measured with immunoSEQ multiplex PCR; TCRdb has only the in-frame clones, and not every one. Among roughly 200,000 clones, approximately 85% were seen once, and the ten largest hold around 3%. Sequencing was done on a sample of PBMCs. The source is a woman in her 40s in good health and CMV-seronegative.

V and J are TRBV11-1 and TRBJ1-1; 7 positions agree with TRBD1. CDR1 and CDR2 (germline): SGHAT, FQDESV (reference sequence). Trimming cost V 5 bases and J 2 bases; bases outside gene matches: 11. The CDR3 totals 16 residues. CDR3 sequence reads: CASSHWGSGGNTEAFF. In DNA, the CDR3 is TGTGCCAGCAGCCACTGGGGGTCAGGGGGAAACACTGAAGCTTTCTTT.

The V and J genes are TRBV18 and TRBJ2-2, with TRBD2 matching 14 bases. The J segment lost 5 bases and the V segment lost 3 bases, leaving 2 bases of the junction unmatched. The CDR3 has 16 residues. Germline-derived CDR1 and CDR2 are KGHSH and LQKENI. The chain's CDR3 is CASSPGTSGRTGELFF. The CDR3 nucleotides read TGTGCCAGCTCACCTGGGACTAGCGGGAGAACCGGGGAGCTGTTTTTT.

Only a few counts were recorded for this clone. The genes are TRBV11-2 and TRBJ2-7; 9 bases are a match to TRBD1. The length of the CDR3 is 14 residues. Unmatched junction bases numbered 9, after V lost 6 bases and J lost 6 bases. The germline V gene encodes CDR1 SGHAT and CDR2 FQNNGV. The CDR3 spells CASRPQGQGSEQYF. The CDR3 nucleotides read TGTGCCAGCAGACCACAGGGACAGGGCTCCGAGCAGTACTTC.

This chain uses TRBV6-5 with TRBJ1-1; no clear D gene. Germline-derived CDR1 and CDR2 are MNHEY and SVGAGI. Trimming stripped 6 bases from V and 8 bases from J, with 13 bases between. This CDR3 is 12 amino acids long. CDR3 coding DNA: TGTGCCAGCAGGAGGATTGGTGAAGAAGCTTTCTTT. Its translation: CASRRIGEEAFF.

In DNA form, the CDR3 reads TGTGCCAGCAGTGCGGGATTCTCTGGGGCCAACGTCCTGACTTTC. Amino acid sequence: CASSAGFSGANVLTF. V and J are TRBV6-4 and TRBJ2-6; maybe TRBD2 (5 bases). The CDR3 sequence is 15 residues long. Trimming removed 4 bases from V and 0 bases from J, with 7 bases in between. The germline gives CDR1 MRHNA, CDR2 SNTAGT.

V and J are TRBV7-2 and TRBJ1-5, with D possibly matching TRBD1 (6 bases). CDR3 length: 12 residues. The ends were cut back, 5 bases at V and 10 bases at J, with 12 bases in the middle. The germline V gene has CDR1 SGHTA and CDR2 FQGNSA. The CDR3 reads CASSARGGPQHF. The CDR3 DNA sequence: TGTGCCAGCAGCGCCCGAGGGGGTCCCCAGCATTTT.

The chain recombines TRBV7-9 with TRBJ2-5; 8 positions match TRBD2. The CDR3 is made up of 14 amino acids. The V gene's germline CDR1 is SEHNR and CDR2 FQNEAQ (reference sequence). After removal of 5 bases from V and 5 bases from J, the junction contained 7 bases not matched to a gene. CDR3 bases: TGTGCCAGCAGCCCGGGAGGGCGGGCCGAGACCCAGTACTTC. This codes for CASSPGGRAETQYF.

The J gene is TRBJ2-7, the V gene TRBV29-1; possibly TRBD1 for D (5 bases). The CDR3 is 11 residues long. Germline V CDR1 and CDR2: SQVTM, ANQGSEA. The V and J ends lost 4 bases and 4 bases respectively, with 8 bases between them. Written as DNA, the CDR3 is TGCAGCGTTGTAAGGGGTTACGAGCAGTACTTC. The encoded protein is CSVVRGYEQYF.

J is TRBJ2-7 and V is TRBV7-9; a weak D match, TRBD2 (6 bases). CDR3 length: 13 amino acids. Germline V CDR1 and CDR2: SEHNR, FQNEAQ (reference sequence). The V and J ends lost 5 bases and 4 bases respectively, with 12 bases between them. CDR3 in DNA: TGTGCCAGCAGCCCCCGGGACTTTTACGAGCAGTACTTC. Its protein is CASSPRDFYEQYF.

The rearrangement joins TRBV10-2 to TRBJ1-1; 7 nucleotides line up with TRBD1. The CDR3 runs to 16 residues. V gave up 0 bases and J gave up 5 bases; unmatched junction bases: 9. Germline CDR1 WSHSY, CDR2 SAAADI. CDR3 DNA sequence: TGCGCCAGCAGTGAGTCAGGGGGCATGAGGGGAACTGAAGCTTTCTTT. It yields the protein CASSESGGMRGTEAFF.

This clone was found a few times. V gene TRBV30 combines with J gene TRBJ1-1; tentative D call: TRBD1 (6 bases). Trimming shortened V by 0 bases and J by 3 bases, and 11 bases separated the two germline ends. CDR1 is GTSNPN, CDR2 SVGIG, per germline (reference sequence). This CDR3 contains 14 residues. The CDR3 bases are TGTGCCTGGAGTGTGGGGGGGCGGGACACTGAAGCTTTCTTT. It translates to CAWSVGGRDTEAFF.

The genes are TRBV6-1 and TRBJ2-1, with 8 nucleotides matching TRBD1. The J segment lost 7 bases and the V segment lost 7 bases, leaving 6 bases of the junction unmatched. This CDR3 has 13 residues. Looked up from germline, CDR1 is MNHNS and CDR2 is SASEGT. The CDR3 loop is CASTTNRGNEQFF. CDR3 in DNA: TGTGCCAGCACCACTAACAGGGGGAATGAGCAGTTCTTC.

The rearrangement links TRBV28 to TRBJ1-4, with D tentatively TRBD1 (6 bases). The CDR3 length is 16 residues. V shed 3 bases and J shed 3 bases, with 14 bases lying between them. The germline CDR1 and CDR2 sequences are MDHEN and SYDVKM. The CDR3 DNA sequence: TGTGCCAGCAGTTTGCAGCCCAGGGGTCCTAATGAAAAACTGTTTTTT. Translating it yields CASSLQPRGPNEKLFF.

The chain employs TRBV6-6 and TRBJ2-3, with D unclear. The V gene's germline CDR1 is MNHNY and CDR2 SVGAGI (reference sequence). The CDR3 loop spans 14 amino acids. Trimming took 2 bases from V and 4 from J, leaving 10 bases between them. The CDR3 loop is CASSYPPSSDTQYF. CDR3 in DNA: TGTGCCAGCAGTTACCCCCCGAGCTCAGATACGCAGTATTTT.

The genes are TRBV19 and TRBJ2-1; TRBD1 might be the D (7 bases). V was shortened by 8 bases and J by 5 bases, with 22 bases between the two germline ends. There are 16 residues in the CDR3. The germline gives CDR1 LNHDA, CDR2 SQIVND (reference sequence). CDR3 in amino acids: CASGLLGGGENNEQFF. CDR3 in DNA: TGTGCCAGTGGCCTACTAGGGGGCGGGGAGAACAATGAGCAGTTCTTC.

J is TRBJ2-7 and V is TRBV10-3; 14 nucleotides match TRBD2. V was pared by 4 bases and J by 3 bases, with 5 bases of the junction left unmatched. Germline values: CDR1 ENHRY, CDR2 SYGVKD. The CDR3 totals 16 residues. As DNA, the CDR3 is TGTGCCATCAGTGTAGGTGGGACTAGCGGGAGCTACGAGCAGTACTTC. Translation: CAISVGGTSGSYEQYF.

V is TRBV2 and J is TRBJ2-7, with 11 bases aligning to TRBD1. The CDR3 length is 16 residues. The V segment lost 7 bases and the J segment 7 bases; nucleotides outside the gene matches: 15. Germline assignment: CDR1 SNHLY and CDR2 FYNNEI. For the CDR3, the DNA is TGTGCCAGCACCAGAGGGGACAGGGGGGGCCGTCGGGAGCAGTACTTC. As protein: CASTRGDRGGRREQYF.

This clone was observed a few times. The CDR3 loop reads CASSSIVAVPGNTIYF. CDR3 DNA: TGTGCCAGCAGCTCGATCGTTGCGGTCCCTGGAAACACCATATATTTT. The chain combines TRBV7-9 with TRBJ1-3; the D is unclear. From germline, CDR1 is SEHNR and CDR2 FQNEAQ (reference sequence). The CDR3 extends over 16 amino acids. Deletions cut 4 bases from V and 2 bases from J, with 15 bases between.

The CDR3 region is CAANRGNSYEQYF. The CDR3, as DNA: TGTGCGGCAAACAGGGGGAACTCCTACGAGCAGTACTTC. The gene calls are TRBV2 and TRBJ2-7; TRBD1 matches 8 bases. Germline loops: CDR1 SNHLY, CDR2 FYNNEI. This CDR3 has 13 residues.

The V call is TRBV11-2, the J call TRBJ1-2; TRBD1 aligns across 12 bases. Germline V gives CDR1 SGHAT, CDR2 FQNNGV. This CDR3 has 18 amino acids. Trimming took 6 bases from V and 4 from J; bases not matched to a gene: 15. The CDR3 reads CASSHGPGQGARSYGYTF. For the CDR3, the DNA is TGTGCCAGCAGTCACGGACCGGGACAGGGGGCCCGCTCCTATGGCTACACCTTC.

This clone was observed a single time. The junction shows a germline mismatch at one end, possibly a read error. V usage is TRBV13 and J usage is TRBJ2-2; 7 nucleotides match TRBD1. CDR3 size: 12 residues. Germline V gene lookup returns CDR1 PRHDT and CDR2 FYEKMQ (reference sequence). The CDR3 region is CASTLQGGELFF. In DNA, the CDR3 is TGTGCCAGCACCTTACAGGGGGGGGAGCTGTTTTTT.

This clone was seen just once. The CDR3 sequence is CASSLTAPGYEQYF. CDR3 coding DNA: TGCGCCAGCAGCCTGACCGCCCCGGGGTACGAGCAGTACTTC. The chain carries TRBV5-1 and TRBJ2-7; D may be TRBD2 (5 bases). V was trimmed by 4 bases and J by 4 bases, leaving 15 bases between them. The V gene's germline CDR1 is SGHRS and CDR2 YFSETQ. The CDR3 is 14 amino acids.

The chain uses TRBV27 and TRBJ1-4, with D maybe TRBD1 (5 bases). The CDR3 spans 17 residues. V lost 2 bases and J lost 3, with 16 bases in between. Germline-derived CDR1 and CDR2 are MNHEY and SMNVEV (reference sequence). Here the CDR3 DNA reads TGTGCCAGCAGTTTAGTAGGGGCGTCGGCGGCTAATGAAAAACTGTTTTTT. Encoded protein: CASSLVGASAANEKLFF.

V gene TRBV7-9 combines with J gene TRBJ1-2, with D maybe TRBD1 (6 bases). Per the germline V gene, CDR1 is SEHNR and CDR2 is FQNEAQ (reference sequence). The CDR3 totals 15 residues. V lost 3 bases, J lost 6 bases, and 17 bases lay in between. DNA for the CDR3: TGTGCCAGCAGCTTCGGTGTCAGGGGAAACGATGGCTACACCTTC. As protein: CASSFGVRGNDGYTF.

The J gene is TRBJ1-1, the V gene TRBV29-1; D is unclear. The germline V gene encodes CDR1 SQVTM and CDR2 ANQGSEA. The CDR3 runs to 12 residues. With 3 bases removed from V and 4 bases from J, the gap between germline ends came to 9 bases. This CDR3 reads CSVDSSGTEAFF. CDR3 bases: TGCAGCGTTGACAGTAGCGGCACTGAAGCTTTCTTT.

The chain employs TRBV5-1 and TRBJ2-1; 11 nucleotides line up with TRBD2. V trimming: 4 bases; J trimming: 5 bases; junction bases outside the gene matches: 11. The germline V gene has CDR1 SGHRS and CDR2 YFSETQ. The CDR3 is made up of 17 amino acids. In nucleotides, the CDR3 is TGCGCCAGCAGCCGGGGAGGGCTAGCGGGAGGCCACAATGAGCAGTTCTTC. Its translation: CASSRGGLAGGHNEQFF.

This clone was picked up one time. This sequence joins TRBV10-3 and TRBJ2-7; 8 bases are shared with TRBD1. J gave up 2 bases and V 0 bases, and 6 bases lay outside the gene matches. The CDR3 sequence is 16 residues long. Germline loops: CDR1 ENHRY, CDR2 SYGVKD. The CDR3, as DNA: TGTGCCATCAGTGAGTCAGGGACAGGAGTAACCTACGAGCAGTACTTC. This gives the protein CAISESGTGVTYEQYF.

The gene calls are TRBV28 and TRBJ2-7; 9 bases are a match to TRBD1. The CDR3 covers 14 residues. Germline-derived CDR1 and CDR2 are MDHEN and SYDVKM. Trimming took 6 bases from V and 3 from J; bases not matched to a gene: 6. The CDR3 nucleotides are TGTGCCAGCAGCCGCTGGGACAGGGTCTACGAGCAGTACTTC. Translating it yields CASSRWDRVYEQYF.